This entry describes one T cell receptor beta chain. It was with a sample-barcoded 5' primer and a J-beta primer mix that a second PCR of about 6 to 12 cycles was run. TCRdb re-called the 5' RACE reads with MiXCR, one entry per CDR3 protein. The sample holds about 1.1 million distinct CDR3 sequences, roughly two fifths seen once. This entry belongs to a study of blood T cells in healthy people across ages. The CDR3 loop spans 15 amino acids. Germline CDR1 and CDR2: GTSNPN and SVGIG (reference sequence). Trimming at V came to 4 bases and at J to 0 bases, leaving 7 bases not matched to a gene. The sequence came from a man in his late teens or twenties in good health. The sequenced sample consisted of blood. The chain recombines TRBV30 with TRBJ2-7, with 9 bases lining up with TRBD1. The CDR3 nucleotides are TGTGCCTGGAATCCCGGACAGGGGACCTCCTACGAGCAGTACTTC. Translation gives CAWNPGQGTSYEQYF.